These T cell receptor beta chains were read from a single sample in a study of Ad26.COV2.S vaccination and SARS-CoV-2 variants. This table comes from immunoSEQ multiplex PCR, and its TCRdb copy is limited to in-frame clones, with some not included. The table records around 140,000 clones, 80% to 90% of them present only once. Material: peripheral blood, obtained after recovery from COVID-19. These receptors all stem from a human donor who had recovered from COVID-19. The CDR3 runs from the conserved cysteine through the conserved F or W. D genes are given only for firm matches. Only some rows state a clone size, as once, few, many or a class for expanded clones.

-	TRBV5-4	-	TRBJ1-6	TGTGCCAGCAGCTTAGACCCGGGGTCCCTTAATTCACCCCTCCACTTT	CASSLDPGSLNSPLHF
-	TRBV27	TRBD1	TRBJ1-5	TGTGCCAGCAGTCCTGGACAGGGGGCAAGTTTTGGCAATCAGCCCCAGCATTTT	CASSPGQGASFGNQPQHF
-	TRBV7-8	-	TRBJ2-7	TGTGCCAGCAGACCAAAGACAGGCTACGAGCAGTACTTC	CASRPKTGYEQYF
-	TRBV19	-	TRBJ2-7	TGTGCCAGTAGTATCACGCAGGGTTCCTACGAGCAGTACTTC	CASSITQGSYEQYF
-	TRBV5-4	-	TRBJ2-5	TGTGCCAGCAGCATCCAAGAGACCCAGTACTTC	CASSIQETQYF
-	TRBV5-1	-	TRBJ2-5	TGCGCCAGCAGCTTGGGAGGCATGGAGACCCAGTACTTC	CASSLGGMETQYF
-	TRBV7-6	-	TRBJ2-7	TGTGCCAGCAGCTTAGAATCCGGCAGCCCCTACGAGCAGTACTTC	CASSLESGSPYEQYF
-	TRBV20-1	-	TRBJ1-1	TGCAGTGCTAGTGAACCTTTCGGGAACACTGAAGCTTTCTTT	CSASEPFGNTEAFF
once	TRBV7-2	-	TRBJ2-6	TGTGCCAGCAGCCTAACAGGGACTGGGGCCAACGTCCTGACTTTC	CASSLTGTGANVLTF
-	TRBV14	-	TRBJ2-3	TGTGCCAGCAGCCAATTGCGACCTCTGGGCACAGATACGCAGTATTTT	CASSQLRPLGTDTQYF
-	TRBV11-2	-	TRBJ1-2	TGTGCCAGCAGCTTAATGGAGGGACTCGGACTCTACACCTTC	CASSLMEGLGLYTF
-	TRBV19	-	TRBJ1-1	TGTGCCAGTAGTCCCTCCGGGAACACTGAAGCTTTCTTT	CASSPSGNTEAFF
-	TRBV7-9	-	TRBJ1-2	TGTGCCAGCAGCCACCTGGGGGGCAGTGATGGCTACACCTTC	CASSHLGGSDGYTF